These T cell receptor beta chains were read from a single sample in a study of CD8+ T cells in alopecia areata. TCRdb's table, derived via immunoSEQ multiplex PCR, lists solely in-frame clones and lacks some. The sample lists about 180,000 clones, roughly 63% occurring once. Sequencing was performed on CD4+ T cells sorted from blood, taken at week 0. Receptor source: a human donor with alopecia areata. The CDR3 runs from the conserved cysteine through the conserved F or W. Fields, in order: CDR3 length, V gene, D gene, J gene, clone size, CDR3 protein, CDR3 DNA. The D gene is left open where the match is weak. Clone size appears in some rows only: once, few, many, or a class for an expanded clone.

cdr3_length: 14
v_call: TRBV6-6
d_call: .
j_call: TRBJ1-1
clone_size: .
cdr3_aa: CASSYRALNTEAFF
cdr3_nt: TGTGCCAGCAGTTACAGGGCCCTTAACACTGAAGCTTTCTTT

cdr3_length: 15
v_call: TRBV7-2
d_call: TRBD1
j_call: TRBJ1-1
clone_size: .
cdr3_aa: CASSFGTGGSTEAFF
cdr3_nt: TGTGCCAGCAGCTTCGGGACAGGGGGGAGCACTGAAGCTTTCTTT

cdr3_length: 14
v_call: TRBV27
d_call: .
j_call: TRBJ1-1
clone_size: few
cdr3_aa: CASSLGVADTEAFF
cdr3_nt: TGTGCCAGCAGCCTCGGTGTGGCGGACACTGAAGCTTTCTTT

cdr3_length: 11
v_call: TRBV29-1
d_call: .
j_call: TRBJ1-1
clone_size: few
cdr3_aa: CSAILNIEAFF
cdr3_nt: TGCAGCGCTATACTAAACATCGAAGCTTTCTTT

cdr3_length: 15
v_call: TRBV2
d_call: TRBD2
j_call: TRBJ2-1
clone_size: .
cdr3_aa: CASSLTSGVGNEQFF
cdr3_nt: TGTGCCAGCAGTTTGACTAGCGGGGTTGGGAATGAGCAGTTCTTC

cdr3_length: 15
v_call: TRBV9
d_call: TRBD1
j_call: TRBJ1-6
clone_size: .
cdr3_aa: CASSVGQAGGSPLHF
cdr3_nt: TGTGCCAGCAGCGTCGGACAGGCTGGGGGTTCACCCCTCCACTTT

cdr3_length: 14
v_call: TRBV23-1
d_call: .
j_call: TRBJ1-2
clone_size: .
cdr3_aa: CASSQGRESYGYTF
cdr3_nt: TGCGCCAGCAGTCAGGGGCGGGAAAGCTATGGCTACACCTTC

cdr3_length: 17
v_call: TRBV4-3
d_call: .
j_call: TRBJ1-6
clone_size: .
cdr3_aa: CASSQDRDSGGYSPLHF
cdr3_nt: TGCGCCAGCAGCCAAGATCGGGATTCGGGGGGCTATTCACCCCTCCACTTT

cdr3_length: 15
v_call: TRBV7-9
d_call: .
j_call: TRBJ2-1
clone_size: .
cdr3_aa: CASSLYANYYNEQFF
cdr3_nt: TGTGCCAGCAGCCTTTACGCGAATTACTACAATGAGCAGTTCTTC

cdr3_length: 12
v_call: TRBV29-1
d_call: .
j_call: TRBJ1-1
clone_size: .
cdr3_aa: CSVQESYTEAFF
cdr3_nt: TGCAGCGTACAGGAATCTTACACTGAAGCTTTCTTT

cdr3_length: 17
v_call: TRBV7-3
d_call: .
j_call: TRBJ2-1
clone_size: few
cdr3_aa: CASSSPGDTQSKNEQFF
cdr3_nt: TGTGCCAGCAGCTCCCCAGGGGACACTCAAAGTAAAAATGAGCAGTTCTTC

cdr3_length: 12
v_call: TRBV29-1
d_call: .
j_call: TRBJ2-1
clone_size: .
cdr3_aa: CSVYGGYNEQFF
cdr3_nt: TGCAGCGTATATGGAGGGTACAATGAGCAGTTCTTC